The TCR beta chain under discussion was sequenced for a study of blood T cell repertoires in COVID-19. About the research overall: Samples of COVID-19 (acute and convalescent) were obtained from the United States, Italy and Spain. From T cells, B-cell-depleted T cells, or PBMCs came the material, which was cDNA or gDNA.

Germline lookup yields CDR1 ENHRY and CDR2 SYGVKD. J gave up 12 bases and V 7 bases, and 12 bases lay outside the gene matches. This CDR3 contains 14 residues. This clone was detected a few times. Original data processing: Using reference gene primer amplification, nucleated cell counts were estimated. Repertoires were generated with immunoSEQ multiplex PCR, while TCRdb's copy carries only in-frame clones and drops some. Clone size and V and J calls were adopted from that table, with D and trimming inferred from the DNA. This table holds more than 150,000 clones, less than 90% found once. The V gene is TRBV10-3, the J gene TRBJ2-1, with 10 positions matching TRBD2. Specimen: peripheral blood. This TCR derives from a woman between 65 and 79 years old with acute or convalescent COVID-19. The chain's CDR3 is CAINPSGRANPQFF. CDR3 sequence (DNA): TGTGCCATCAACCCCAGCGGGAGGGCCAATCCGCAGTTCTTC.